The 20 T cell receptor beta chains below were found in one sample sequenced in a study of Graves' ophthalmopathy and Graves' hyperthyroidism. The TCR beta CDR3 regions underwent amplification from RNA transcripts. After a first-round RT-PCR with HTBI primers, a second-round multiplex PCR was run. MiXCR was run by TCRdb on the multiplex PCR reads, yielding one entry per CDR3 protein. The profile shows 500,000 to 700,000 distinct CDR3 sequences, about a fifth of them singletons. The sequencing input was peripheral blood. The receptors stem from a woman in her late teens or twenties with stable Graves' hyperthyroidism. Some clones in this sample may be carry-over from other donors' samples.

This clonotype appeared a few times. V is TRBV6-1 and J is TRBJ1-2, with 7 bases identical to TRBD1. V was pared by 3 bases and J by 3 bases, with 10 bases of the junction left unmatched. The CDR3 extends over 16 amino acids. Germline CDR1 is MNHNS and CDR2 is SASEGT. DNA of the CDR3: TGTGCCAGCAGTGACCTGAATGACAGGGCCCACTATGGCTACACCTTC. Its translation is CASSDLNDRAHYGYTF.

The chain links TRBV12-3 or TRBV12-4 to TRBJ1-2, with 7 bases identical to TRBD1. V shed 6 bases and J 2 bases; nucleotides not matched to a gene: 12. This CDR3 comprises 16 residues. This CDR3 reads CASSRNYDRANYGYTF. The CDR3 region has the DNA TGTGCCAGCAGCAGAAACTATGACAGGGCCAACTATGGCTACACCTTC.

V is TRBV20-1 and J is TRBJ2-7; 7 bases align to TRBD2. CDR3 length: 13 amino acids. Trimming took 6 bases from V and 2 from J; bases not matched to a gene: 7. Per the germline V gene, CDR1 is DFQATT and CDR2 is SNEGSKA (reference sequence). This chain's CDR3 is CSASGGEPYEQYF. The CDR3 DNA follows: TGCAGTGCGTCGGGAGGCGAACCCTACGAGCAGTACTTC.

This sequence joins TRBV29-1 and TRBJ2-7; no clear D gene. Trimming removed 0 bases at V and 6 bases at J, with 9 bases between. Germline loops: CDR1 SQVTM, CDR2 ANQGSEA. The CDR3 sequence is 12 residues long. The CDR3: CSVEDQTPEQYF. The CDR3 DNA reads TGCAGCGTTGAAGATCAAACACCCGAGCAGTACTTC.

This clonotype was counted at least ten times. This chain uses TRBV3-1 with TRBJ1-5, with D hard to call. Germline assignment: CDR1 LGHDT and CDR2 YNNKEL (reference sequence). Trimming left V 0 bases short and J 3 bases short, with 6 bases between. The CDR3 sequence is 14 residues long. This CDR3 reads CASSQDTYNQPQHF. The CDR3 nucleotides read TGTGCCAGCAGCCAAGACACCTACAATCAGCCCCAGCATTTT.

With respect to this clonotype: At one boundary the junction diverges from the germline segment, which might be a read error. The chain is built from TRBV12-3 or TRBV12-4 and TRBJ1-2; tentatively, D is TRBD1 (5 bases). The CDR3 has 13 amino acids. DNA of the CDR3: TGTGCCAGCAGTTTGTCAGGGATCTATGACTACACCTTC. Translation: CASSLSGIYDYTF.

The chain uses TRBV5-6 and TRBJ1-1; unclear D gene. Trimming shortened V by 0 bases and J by 10 bases, and 10 bases separated the two germline ends. Germline V gene data show CDR1 as SGHDT and CDR2 as YYEEEE. CDR3 length: 12 residues. Here the CDR3 reads CASSLGGSRAFF. The DNA of the CDR3 is TGTGCCAGCAGCTTGGGGGGATCTCGAGCTTTCTTT.

This clonotype has ten or more counts. The chain has TRBV7-3 and TRBJ2-2; D perhaps matches TRBD1 (6 bases). Germline CDR1 SGHTA, CDR2 FQGTGA. The CDR3 has 14 residues. Trimming stripped 4 bases from V and 5 bases from J, with 11 bases between. This CDR3 is CASSSHRDTGELFF. The CDR3 DNA reads as TGTGCCAGCAGCTCGCACAGGGATACCGGGGAGCTGTTTTTT.

This chain joins TRBV6-5 and TRBJ2-7; TRBD2 matches at 8 bases. This CDR3 contains 14 residues. V lost 4 bases to trimming and J lost 2 bases; unmatched junction nucleotides: 4. Germline CDR1 reads MNHEY; CDR2 reads SVGAGI. The CDR3 reads CASSFGLATYEQYF. In DNA form, the CDR3 reads TGTGCCAGCAGTTTTGGACTAGCCACCTACGAGCAGTACTTC.

This clonotype has only a few counts. V is TRBV12-3 or TRBV12-4 and J is TRBJ1-2; TRBD1 matches at 7 bases. V lost 6 bases and J lost 4; bases outside the gene matches: 8. The CDR3 length is 14 residues. In DNA form, the CDR3 reads TGTGCCAGCAGAGGGACAGAGCTACGCTATGGCTACACCTTC. Amino acid sequence: CASRGTELRYGYTF.

The table lists this clonotype with many counts. V and J are TRBV6-2 or TRBV6-3 and TRBJ1-3; D call uncertain. The V gene lost 6 bases and the J gene lost 0 bases, with 12 bases spanning the gap. The CDR3 sequence is 15 residues long. From germline, CDR1 is MNHEY and CDR2 SVGEGT. The DNA for the CDR3 is TGTGCCAGCAGACAAGACATCAACTCTGGAAACACCATATATTTT. Protein sequence: CASRQDINSGNTIYF.

This clonotype was seen at least ten times. The chain has TRBV13 and TRBJ2-5; the match to TRBD2 covers 9 bases. The J segment lost 5 bases and the V segment lost 8 bases, leaving 12 bases of the junction unmatched. CDR1 PRHDT and CDR2 FYEKMQ come from the germline V gene (reference sequence). The CDR3 length is 15 residues. The CDR3 sequence: CASSRAGGTMETQYF. CDR3 DNA: TGTGCCAGCTCAAGAGCGGGGGGCACCATGGAGACCCAGTACTTC. Variable domain in full (rest from reference TRBV13 and TRBJ2-5): AAGVIQSPRHLIKEKRETATLKCYPIPRHDTVYWYQQGPGQDPQFLISFYEKMQSDKGSIPDRFSAQQFSDYHSELNMSSLELGDSALYFCASSRAGGTMETQYFGPGTRLLVL.

This clonotype was picked up many times. The genes are TRBV6-5 and TRBJ1-5; D possibly corresponds to TRBD1 (5 bases). V was shortened by 0 bases and J by 0 bases, with 12 bases between the two germline ends. Germline V gene lookup returns CDR1 MNHEY and CDR2 SVGAGI. The CDR3 extends over 17 amino acids. CDR3 residues: CASSYSGAINSNQPQHF. In DNA, the CDR3 is TGTGCCAGCAGTTACTCAGGGGCGATAAATAGCAATCAGCCCCAGCATTTT.

The V call is TRBV12-5, the J call TRBJ2-7, with TRBD2 as a possible D gene (6 bases). Trimming cost V 5 bases and J 5 bases, with 13 bases left between them. Germline V lookup: CDR1 LGHNT, CDR2 FRNRAP. CDR3 length: 13 amino acids. CDR3 in DNA: TGTGCTAGTGGTACGGGCGGGGTCCACGAGCAGTACTTC. Its protein product is CASGTGGVHEQYF.

This clonotype was seen ten or more times. The chain has TRBV19 and TRBJ2-7, with no clear D. The germline gives CDR1 LNHDA, CDR2 SQIVND (reference sequence). This CDR3 has 14 amino acids. Trimming removed 2 bases at V and 4 bases at J, with 12 bases between. The CDR3 reads CASSINGSPYEQYF. In DNA form, the CDR3 reads TGTGCCAGTAGTATAAATGGCAGTCCTTACGAGCAGTACTTC.

This clonotype was picked up many times. The chain combines TRBV9 with TRBJ2-5; D is unresolved. Trimming removed 0 bases at V and 5 bases at J, with 8 bases between. The CDR3 runs to 13 residues. Germline V lookup: CDR1 SGDLS, CDR2 YYNGEE. The CDR3 spells CASSVDSRETQYF. CDR3 DNA: TGTGCCAGCAGCGTAGACTCTCGGGAGACCCAGTACTTC.

In its sample, this clonotype was seen many times. The V gene is TRBV7-2, the J gene TRBJ2-7; D is unclear. The V gene lost 1 base and the J gene lost 4 bases, with 14 bases spanning the gap. The CDR3 loop spans 15 amino acids. In germline, CDR1 is SGHTA, CDR2 FQGNSA. The DNA for the CDR3 is TGTGCCAGCAGCTTAGTGGGGAATGACAAGTACGAGCAGTACTTC. This encodes CASSLVGNDKYEQYF. Full variable domain (remainder filled in from reference TRBV7-2 and TRBJ2-7): GAGVSQSPSNKVTEKGKDVELRCDPISGHTALYWYRQSLGQGLEFLIYFQGNSAPDKSGLPSDRFSAERTGGSVSTLTIQRTQQEDSAVYLCASSLVGNDKYEQYFGPGTRLTVT.

This clonotype was observed at least ten times. J is TRBJ1-2 and V is TRBV20-1; 7 bases match TRBD1. V lost 6 bases, J lost 0 bases, and 4 bases stayed unmatched. Germline V gene lookup returns CDR1 DFQATT and CDR2 SNEGSKA (reference sequence). The CDR3 is 13 residues long. The CDR3 DNA sequence: TGCAGTGCCCCGGGACAGACTAACTATGGCTACACCTTC. Its translation is CSAPGQTNYGYTF.

In its sample, this clonotype was seen a few times. The chain recombines TRBV27 with TRBJ2-7; a weak D match, TRBD1 (6 bases). This CDR3 contains 13 residues. Trimming shortened V by 3 bases and J by 3 bases, and 9 bases separated the two germline ends. Per germline, CDR1 MNHEY and CDR2 SMNVEV (reference sequence). CDR3: CASSFSRGYEQYF. The CDR3 nucleotides are TGTGCCAGCAGTTTCTCCAGGGGCTACGAGCAGTACTTC.

Worth noting for this clonotype: Its ends do not fully match the called genes, so a read error is possible. This rearrangement joins TRBV12-3 or TRBV12-4 to TRBJ2-2; 9 positions agree with TRBD1. This CDR3 is 15 amino acids long. CDR3 sequence reads: CASRPRDRDTGELSF. The DNA of the CDR3 is TGTGCCAGCCGTCCCCGGGACAGGGATACCGGGGAGCTGTCTTTT.